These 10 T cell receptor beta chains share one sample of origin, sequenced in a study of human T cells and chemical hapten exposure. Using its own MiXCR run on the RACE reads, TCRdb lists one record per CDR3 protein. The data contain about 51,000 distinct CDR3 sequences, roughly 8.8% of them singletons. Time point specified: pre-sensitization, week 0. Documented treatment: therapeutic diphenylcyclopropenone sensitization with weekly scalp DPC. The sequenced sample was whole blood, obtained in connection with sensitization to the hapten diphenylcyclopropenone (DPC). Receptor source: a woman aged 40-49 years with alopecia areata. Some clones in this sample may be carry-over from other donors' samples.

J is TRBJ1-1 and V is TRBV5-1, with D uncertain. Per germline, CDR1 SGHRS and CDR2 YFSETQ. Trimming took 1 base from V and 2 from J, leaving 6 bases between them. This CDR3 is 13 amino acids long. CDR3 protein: CASSLTFNTEAFF. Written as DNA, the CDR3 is TGCGCCAGCAGCTTGACCTTTAACACTGAAGCTTTCTTT.

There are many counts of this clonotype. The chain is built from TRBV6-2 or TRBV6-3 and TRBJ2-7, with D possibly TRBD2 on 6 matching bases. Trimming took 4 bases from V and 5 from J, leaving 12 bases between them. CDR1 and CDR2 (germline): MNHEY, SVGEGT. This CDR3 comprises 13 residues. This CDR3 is CASSSGELHEQYF. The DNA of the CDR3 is TGTGCCAGCAGTTCGGGGGAGCTCCACGAGCAGTACTTC.

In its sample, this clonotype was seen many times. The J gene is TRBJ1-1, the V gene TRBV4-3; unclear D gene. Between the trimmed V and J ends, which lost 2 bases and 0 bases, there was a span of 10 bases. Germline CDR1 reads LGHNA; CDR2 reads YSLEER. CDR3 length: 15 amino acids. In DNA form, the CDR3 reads TGCGCCAGCAGCCAATCAGGAGGGATGAACACTGAAGCTTTCTTT. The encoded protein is CASSQSGGMNTEAFF.

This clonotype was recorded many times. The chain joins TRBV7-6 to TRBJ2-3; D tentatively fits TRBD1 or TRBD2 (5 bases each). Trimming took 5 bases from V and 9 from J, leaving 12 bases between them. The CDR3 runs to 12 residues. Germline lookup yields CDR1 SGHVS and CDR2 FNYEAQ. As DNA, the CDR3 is TGTGCCAGCAGCATCGGGGCGGAAACGCAGTATTTT. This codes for CASSIGAETQYF.

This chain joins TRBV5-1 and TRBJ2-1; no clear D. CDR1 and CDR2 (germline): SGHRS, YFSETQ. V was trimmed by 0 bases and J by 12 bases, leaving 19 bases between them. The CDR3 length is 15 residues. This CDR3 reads CASSLGPLAQSGQFF. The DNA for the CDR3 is TGCGCCAGCAGCTTGGGGCCCCTGGCCCAATCGGGGCAGTTCTTC.

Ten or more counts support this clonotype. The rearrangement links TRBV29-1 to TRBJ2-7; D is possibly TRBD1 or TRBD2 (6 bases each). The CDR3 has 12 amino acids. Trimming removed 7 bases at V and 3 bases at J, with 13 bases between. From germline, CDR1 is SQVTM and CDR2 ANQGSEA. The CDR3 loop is CSAVGGLYEQYF. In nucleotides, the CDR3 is TGCAGCGCTGTAGGGGGGCTCTACGAGCAGTACTTC.

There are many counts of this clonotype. Written as DNA, the CDR3 is TGTGCCAGCAACCCAGGGGATAACTATGGCTACACCTTC. Its translation: CASNPGDNYGYTF. The rearrangement joins TRBV28 to TRBJ1-2; TRBD1 might be the D (6 bases). Trimming took off 7 bases at V and 1 base at J, with 10 bases between the two ends. The CDR3 totals 13 residues. Per germline, CDR1 MDHEN and CDR2 SYDVKM.

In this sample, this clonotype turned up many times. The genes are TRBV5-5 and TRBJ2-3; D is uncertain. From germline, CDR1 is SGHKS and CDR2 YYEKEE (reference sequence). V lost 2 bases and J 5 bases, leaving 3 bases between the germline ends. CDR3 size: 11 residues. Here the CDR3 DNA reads TGTGCCAGCAGCTTCAAAGATACGCAGTATTTT. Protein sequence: CASSFKDTQYF.

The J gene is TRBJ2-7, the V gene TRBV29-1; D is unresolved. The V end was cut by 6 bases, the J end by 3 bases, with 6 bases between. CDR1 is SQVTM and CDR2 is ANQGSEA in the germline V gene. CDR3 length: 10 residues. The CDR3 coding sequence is TGCAGCGTCCGAGACTACGAGCAGTACTTC. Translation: CSVRDYEQYF.

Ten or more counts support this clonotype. The CDR3 reads CASSPTRGGGNTEAFF. As DNA, the CDR3 is TGTGCCAGCTCACCTACTCGGGGCGGAGGGAACACTGAAGCTTTCTTT. The chain carries TRBV18 and TRBJ1-1; perhaps TRBD1 as D (5 bases). The CDR3 has 16 amino acids. V lost 3 bases to trimming and J lost 1 base, with 15 bases between them. Per germline, CDR1 KGHSH and CDR2 LQKENI.